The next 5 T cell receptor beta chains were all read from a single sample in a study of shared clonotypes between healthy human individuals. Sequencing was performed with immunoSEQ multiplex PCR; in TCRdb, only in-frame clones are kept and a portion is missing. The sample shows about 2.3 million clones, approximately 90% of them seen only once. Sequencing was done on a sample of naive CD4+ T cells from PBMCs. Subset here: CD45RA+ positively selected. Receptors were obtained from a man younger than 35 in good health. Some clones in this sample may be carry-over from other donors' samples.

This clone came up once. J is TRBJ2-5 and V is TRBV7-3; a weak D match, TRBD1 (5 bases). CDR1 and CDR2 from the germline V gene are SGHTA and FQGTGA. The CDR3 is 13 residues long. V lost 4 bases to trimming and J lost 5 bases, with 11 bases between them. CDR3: CASSSSAGETQYF. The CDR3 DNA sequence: TGTGCCAGCAGCTCCAGTGCAGGGGAGACCCAGTACTTC.

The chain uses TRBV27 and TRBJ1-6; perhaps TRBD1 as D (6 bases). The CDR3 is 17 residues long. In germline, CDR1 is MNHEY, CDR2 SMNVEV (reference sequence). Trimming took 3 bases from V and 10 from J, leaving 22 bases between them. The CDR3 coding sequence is TGTGCCAGCAGTTTCGCTAAATCAGGGGTAGGATCCTCACCCCTCCACTTT. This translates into CASSFAKSGVGSSPLHF.

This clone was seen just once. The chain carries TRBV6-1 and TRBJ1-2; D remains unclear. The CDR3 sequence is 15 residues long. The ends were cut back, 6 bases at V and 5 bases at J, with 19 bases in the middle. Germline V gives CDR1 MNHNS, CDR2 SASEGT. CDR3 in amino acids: CASRITPMKPYGYTF. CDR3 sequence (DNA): TGTGCCAGCAGAATAACACCCATGAAACCTTATGGCTACACCTTC.

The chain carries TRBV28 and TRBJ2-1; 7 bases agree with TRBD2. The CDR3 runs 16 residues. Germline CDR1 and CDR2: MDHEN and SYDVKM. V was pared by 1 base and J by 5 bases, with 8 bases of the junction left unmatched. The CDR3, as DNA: TGTGCCAGCAGTTTATCTGGGCTAGCGGAGAACAATGAGCAGTTCTTC. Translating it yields CASSLSGLAENNEQFF.

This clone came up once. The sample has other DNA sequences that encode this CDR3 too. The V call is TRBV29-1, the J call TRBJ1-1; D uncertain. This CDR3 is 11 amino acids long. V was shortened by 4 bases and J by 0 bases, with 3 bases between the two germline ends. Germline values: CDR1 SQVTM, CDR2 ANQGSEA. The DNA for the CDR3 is TGCAGCGTTGTACTGAACACTGAAGCTTTCTTT. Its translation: CSVVLNTEAFF.